This T cell receptor beta chain derives from a study of response to subunit inactivated influenza vaccine. Via MiXCR, TCRdb re-called the RT-PCR reads, giving one row per CDR3 protein. Here the sample spans more than 450,000 distinct CDR3 sequences, about an eighth being singletons. Whole-study findings and limits: Seasonal influenza vaccination, on each occasion, was suggested by the authors to recruit few new T cells.

This clonotype has only a few counts. Its antigen is undetermined. The V gene's germline CDR1 is SNHLY and CDR2 FYNNEI. V dropped 1 base and J dropped 10 bases, with 19 bases sitting between them. The CDR3 totals 15 residues. The starting material was PBMCs from blood, obtained on the day of vaccination. This clonotype was sampled from a man in his fifties or sixties who received an inactivated influenza vaccine. The genes are TRBV2 and TRBJ2-5, with D tentatively TRBD2 (5 bases). In nucleotides, the CDR3 is TGTGCCAGCAGTGAAGGTGGTTACGGGGAGAGAGGCCAGTACTTC. It is translated as CASSEGGYGERGQYF.